Below are 21 T cell receptor beta chains sequenced from a single sample in a study of cytomegalovirus exposure and HLA in healthy donors (dated by TCRdb to about 2017). Libraries were built with the immunoSEQ multiplex PCR assay. For the multiplex PCR, a mixture combining 60 forward primers for TCR Vbeta segments and 13 reverse primers for TCR Jbeta segments was used. TCRdb obtained this table from immuneACCESS and retained in-frame rearrangements with V and J assigned. These tables miss some clones; where compared with another copy, unresolved V genes account for less than half of the shortfall, and the remainder is unexplained. The sample yields more than 60,000 clones; around four fifths were counted once. The ten biggest clones cover approximately 4.2% of the sample. Sequenced: PBMCs. These receptors were obtained from a woman in her twenties or thirties in good health and CMV-seronegative.

This sequence joins TRBV6-4 and TRBJ1-5; D is undetermined. Trimming removed 0 bases from V and 7 bases from J, with 13 bases in between. Germline lookup yields CDR1 MRHNA and CDR2 SNTAGT. The CDR3 covers 15 residues. CDR3 in amino acids: CASSDSAGSGQPQHF. The CDR3 region has the DNA TGTGCCAGCAGTGACTCGGCGGGTTCGGGGCAGCCCCAGCATTTT.

The J gene is TRBJ2-7, the V gene TRBV2; 9 bases fit TRBD2. Germline V gene lookup returns CDR1 SNHLY and CDR2 FYNNEI. V lost 3 bases, J lost 2 bases, and 8 bases stayed unmatched. The CDR3 consists of 16 residues. This CDR3 reads CASSDPVLAGPYEQYF. For the CDR3, the DNA is TGTGCCAGCAGTGATCCTGTTCTAGCGGGGCCCTACGAGCAGTACTTC.

This clone was seen a handful of times. This chain links TRBV5-4 with TRBJ1-1; D is ambiguous. The germline V gene has CDR1 SGHNT and CDR2 YYREEE (reference sequence). Trimming removed 4 bases from V and 9 bases from J, with 22 bases in between. This CDR3 contains 15 residues. The chain's CDR3 is CASSPVLPVDSKAFF. CDR3 in DNA: TGTGCCAGCAGCCCCGTCTTACCTGTGGACTCCAAAGCTTTCTTT.

The rearrangement links TRBV5-1 to TRBJ1-1; 7 nucleotides agree with TRBD1. Germline CDR1 reads SGHRS; CDR2 reads YFSETQ. V lost 4 bases, J lost 5 bases, and 8 bases stayed unmatched. This CDR3 has 14 residues. The CDR3 here is CASSPEGASTEAFF. The DNA for the CDR3 is TGCGCCAGCAGCCCAGAGGGGGCATCTACTGAAGCTTTCTTT.

The chain carries TRBV30 and TRBJ1-5, with 11 positions matching TRBD1. The ends lost 7 bases at V and 7 bases at J; junction bases unmatched: 3. The CDR3 loop spans 12 amino acids. The germline CDR1 and CDR2 sequences are GTSNPN and SVGIG (reference sequence). The CDR3 DNA follows: TGTGCCTTACGGGACAGGGGGCAGCCCCAGCATTTT. This codes for CALRDRGQPQHF.

The chain carries TRBV7-9 and TRBJ2-3; a weak D match, TRBD2 (6 bases). Per germline, CDR1 SEHNR and CDR2 FQNEAQ (reference sequence). The CDR3 runs to 14 residues. Trimming took off 3 bases at V and 1 base at J, with 8 bases between the two ends. This chain's CDR3 is CASSLEGRTDTQYF. For the CDR3, the DNA is TGTGCCAGCAGCTTGGAGGGACGCACAGATACGCAGTATTTT.

This chain links TRBV10-3 with TRBJ2-3; weak D call: TRBD2 (7 bases). The CDR3 has 17 amino acids. The V end was cut by 3 bases, the J end by 4 bases, with 20 bases between. Germline-derived CDR1 and CDR2 are ENHRY and SYGVKD. Written as DNA, the CDR3 is TGTGCCATCAGTGACCGTAGGGGGGGGCGAGCCTCAGATACGCAGTATTTT. Translation: CAISDRRGGRASDTQYF.

Concerning this clone itself: An end of the junction differs from the germline gene, which may be a read error. The V call is TRBV7-7, the J call TRBJ2-1, with 9 nucleotides matching TRBD2. The CDR3 is 14 residues long. The germline CDR1 and CDR2 sequences are SSHAT and FNYEAQ (reference sequence). The CDR3 sequence is CASSPLAGTDEQFF. For the CDR3, the DNA is TGTGCTAGCAGCCCGCTAGCGGGAACCGATGAGCAGTTCTTC.

The chain has TRBV7-9 and TRBJ2-7, with 12 bases fitting TRBD2. After removal of 4 bases from V and 5 bases from J, the junction contained 6 bases not matched to a gene. Germline V gene sequence: CDR1 SEHNR, CDR2 FQNEAQ (reference sequence). The CDR3 is 15 amino acids. The CDR3 nucleotides are TGTGCCAGCAGCTCCAGACTAGCGGGAGTTCACGAGCAGTACTTC. It encodes CASSSRLAGVHEQYF.

This rearrangement joins TRBV7-9 to TRBJ1-1; D may be TRBD1 (6 bases). Germline CDR1 is SEHNR and CDR2 is FQNEAQ (reference sequence). V lost 6 bases, J lost 3 bases, and 11 bases lay in between. This CDR3 is built from 13 residues. In DNA, the CDR3 is TGTGCCAGCAGACGTAACAGGGACACTGAAGCTTTCTTT. Protein sequence: CASRRNRDTEAFF.

This clone was detected only once. The chain combines TRBV7-6 with TRBJ2-2; tentatively, D is TRBD1 (7 bases). Deletions cut 8 bases from V and 7 bases from J, with 14 bases between. The CDR3 is 13 residues long. Germline V gives CDR1 SGHVS, CDR2 FNYEAQ. The CDR3 reads CASGAGGSGELFF. For the CDR3, the DNA is TGTGCCAGCGGGGCAGGGGGGAGCGGGGAGCTGTTTTTT.

This clone was observed at least ten times. The V call is TRBV13, the J call TRBJ2-7; D call uncertain. Trimming stripped 0 bases from V and 2 bases from J, with 8 bases between. The CDR3 has 14 residues. Germline CDR1 and CDR2: PRHDT and FYEKMQ (reference sequence). The CDR3 bases are TGTGCCAGCAGCTTAGGCCTAGGAACCTACGAGCAGTACTTC. Protein sequence: CASSLGLGTYEQYF.

The CDR3 spells CASATGTRTYEQYF. In DNA, the CDR3 is TGTGCCAGCGCCACCGGGACTCGTACCTACGAGCAGTACTTC. The genes are TRBV27 and TRBJ2-7; a weak D match, TRBD2 (6 bases). The CDR3 has 14 amino acids. Per the germline V gene, CDR1 is MNHEY and CDR2 is SMNVEV (reference sequence). V shed 8 bases and J shed 2 bases, with 16 bases lying between them.

The chain links TRBV29-1 to TRBJ2-5, with 8 bases aligning to TRBD1. The CDR3 length is 12 residues. The germline gives CDR1 SQVTM, CDR2 ANQGSEA. V lost 4 bases and J lost 4; bases outside the gene matches: 2. The CDR3 is CSVGQGRETQYF. The DNA for the CDR3 is TGCAGCGTTGGACAGGGGCGAGAGACCCAGTACTTC.

This clone was detected only a few times. The V gene is TRBV7-9, the J gene TRBJ2-1; TRBD2 matches 9 bases. J gave up 0 bases and V 4 bases, and 4 bases lay outside the gene matches. Germline V gene sequence: CDR1 SEHNR, CDR2 FQNEAQ (reference sequence). The CDR3 covers 16 residues. The CDR3: CASSSSGGSSYNEQFF. CDR3 bases: TGTGCCAGCAGCTCGAGCGGGGGGAGCTCCTACAATGAGCAGTTCTTC.

The chain uses TRBV18 and TRBJ2-7, with a possible D match to TRBD1 (5 bases). CDR3 length: 14 amino acids. Trimming took off 3 bases at V and 5 bases at J, with 14 bases between the two ends. CDR1 and CDR2 from the germline V gene are KGHSH and LQKENI. CDR3 DNA sequence: TGTGCCAGCTCACCGTATCAGGGTGTTAACGAGCAGTACTTC. Its protein product is CASSPYQGVNEQYF.

The chain links TRBV6-5 to TRBJ2-2; possible D gene TRBD1, 6 bases. CDR1 is MNHEY and CDR2 is SVGAGI in the germline V gene. This CDR3 contains 13 residues. Trimming pared 6 bases from V and 1 base from J, leaving 6 bases between. The CDR3 region is CASSRGNTGELFF. DNA of the CDR3: TGTGCCAGCAGCAGGGGGAACACCGGGGAGCTGTTTTTT.

This chain joins TRBV19 and TRBJ1-2; TRBD1 is a possible D gene (5 bases). Trimming cost V 3 bases and J 7 bases, with 9 bases left between them. CDR1 and CDR2 (germline): LNHDA, SQIVND (reference sequence). CDR3 size: 12 residues. In DNA form, the CDR3 reads TGTGCCAGTAGTATGGGGGGAAGTGGCTACACCTTC. Translating it yields CASSMGGSGYTF.

V is TRBV11-2 and J is TRBJ2-7; D perhaps matches TRBD1 (7 bases). Germline V gives CDR1 SGHAT, CDR2 FQNNGV. The CDR3 is 15 residues long. V lost 4 bases, J lost 3 bases, and 16 bases lay in between. CDR3 nucleotides: TGTGCCAGCAGCTGGGGCAGGGGGGATAACTACGAGCAGTACTTC. Its translation: CASSWGRGDNYEQYF.

The rearrangement links TRBV7-2 to TRBJ1-1; TRBD1 matches 7 bases. Germline V gene sequence: CDR1 SGHTA, CDR2 FQGNSA. This CDR3 region has 15 residues. J gave up 5 bases and V 2 bases, and 8 bases lay outside the gene matches. CDR3 region: CASSLRGQVGTEAFF. Here the CDR3 DNA reads TGTGCCAGCAGCTTAAGAGGACAGGTGGGGACTGAAGCTTTCTTT.

The chain has TRBV18 and TRBJ2-7, with D possibly TRBD2 on 5 matching bases. Deletions cut 0 bases from V and 5 bases from J, with 8 bases between. Germline V CDR1 and CDR2: KGHSH, LQKENI. This CDR3 has 13 amino acids. CDR3 coding DNA: TGTGCCAGCTCACCACCGGTGCGGGACGAGCAGTACTTC. Protein sequence: CASSPPVRDEQYF. Supplemented by reference TRBV18 and TRBJ2-7, the full variable domain reads NAGVMQNPRHLVRRRGQEARLRCSPMKGHSHVYWYRQLPEEGLKFMVYLQKENIIDESGMPKERFSAEFPKEGPSILRIQQVVRGDSAAYFCASSPPVRDEQYFGPGTRLTVT.